The 17 T cell receptor beta chains below all came from one sample that was sequenced in a study of blood T cells in healthy people across ages. It was with a sample-barcoded 5' primer and a J-beta primer mix that a second PCR of about 6 to 12 cycles was run. TCRdb used MiXCR to reprocess the 5' RACE reads, holding one entry per CDR3 protein. The sample carries some 900,000 distinct CDR3 sequences, around 49% recorded once. Sequencing was done on a sample of blood. These receptors all stem from a man aged 25 to 40 in good health.

As regards this clonotype: One end of the junction is discordant with germline, which a read error may explain. The CDR3 sequence is CSVEEGRGEQYF. The CDR3 DNA follows: TGCAGCGTCGAAGAGGGCAGGGGCGAGCAGTACTTC. This chain joins TRBV29-1 and TRBJ2-7; the D gene is possibly TRBD1 (6 bases). CDR1 is SQVTM, CDR2 ANQGSEA, per germline. The CDR3 is 12 residues long.

The CDR3 region is CASSGGHPYNEQFF. The DNA of the CDR3 is TGTGCCAGCAGCGGCGGACACCCCTACAATGAGCAGTTCTTC. This chain links TRBV5-6 with TRBJ2-1, with D possibly matching TRBD1 (5 bases). Germline assignment: CDR1 SGHDT and CDR2 YYEEEE. The CDR3 runs to 14 residues. Trimming shortened V by 4 bases and J by 2 bases, and 10 bases separated the two germline ends.

This clonotype was seen more than once but under ten times. J is TRBJ2-1 and V is TRBV9, with TRBD2 matching over 10 bases. The CDR3 runs to 16 residues. Germline V CDR1 and CDR2: SGDLS, YYNGEE. J was trimmed by 3 bases and V by 3 bases; bases with no gene match: 6. The CDR3 loop is CASSEILAGGYNEQFF. CDR3 sequence (DNA): TGTGCCAGCAGCGAAATTTTAGCGGGGGGCTACAATGAGCAGTTCTTC.

The chain links TRBV29-1 to TRBJ1-1, with D possibly matching TRBD1 (5 bases). Germline-derived CDR1 and CDR2 are SQVTM and ANQGSEA. V was trimmed by 7 bases and J by 1 base, leaving 13 bases between them. The CDR3 sequence is 13 residues long. The CDR3 DNA reads TGCAGCGCCGCGGCGGGGCCGAACACTGAAGCTTTCTTT. It is translated as CSAAAGPNTEAFF.

The chain combines TRBV7-3 with TRBJ1-1; no clear D. The CDR3 covers 14 residues. Trimming took off 5 bases at V and 2 bases at J, with 12 bases between the two ends. Germline V gene data show CDR1 as SGHTA and CDR2 as FQGTGA. The CDR3 sequence is CASSPRVDNTEAFF. CDR3 DNA: TGTGCCAGCAGCCCCCGGGTCGACAACACTGAAGCTTTCTTT.

This chain links TRBV27 with TRBJ1-5, with D maybe TRBD1 (5 bases). V dropped 5 bases and J dropped 11 bases, with 22 bases sitting between them. CDR1 and CDR2 from the germline V gene are MNHEY and SMNVEV (reference sequence). CDR3 length: 15 amino acids. The CDR3 reads CASSGTAGPPAAQHF. In nucleotides, the CDR3 is TGTGCCAGCAGTGGGACGGCAGGGCCGCCCGCGGCCCAGCATTTT.

This chain uses TRBV28 with TRBJ1-2, with TRBD1 matching over 7 bases. The CDR3 runs to 14 residues. The germline V gene has CDR1 MDHEN and CDR2 SYDVKM. Germline trimming cut 6 bases from V and 7 bases from J; bases unmatched to any gene: 11. The DNA of the CDR3 is TGTGCCAGCAGAGAGGGGACAGCCTCTCGTGGCTACACCTTC. The encoded protein is CASREGTASRGYTF.

This clonotype was seen a few times. The chain joins TRBV5-1 to TRBJ2-7, with TRBD1 matching 7 bases. The germline gives CDR1 SGHRS, CDR2 YFSETQ. After removal of 0 bases from V and 3 bases from J, the junction contained 6 bases not matched to a gene. There are 15 residues in the CDR3. The CDR3 sequence: CASSLAQGNHYEQYF. CDR3 nucleotides: TGCGCCAGCAGCTTGGCACAGGGGAACCACTACGAGCAGTACTTC.

At least ten counts were recorded for this clonotype. V gene TRBV12-3 or TRBV12-4 combines with J gene TRBJ1-2; no clear D gene. V lost 5 bases to trimming and J lost 8 bases, with 12 bases between them. The CDR3 extends over 12 amino acids. The CDR3, as DNA: TGTGCCAGCAGTCTTCCAAAACGGGGCTACACCTTC. This codes for CASSLPKRGYTF.

There are a few counts of this clonotype. The rearrangement uses TRBV10-3 and TRBJ1-2; perhaps TRBD1 as D (5 bases). The CDR3 extends over 14 amino acids. Germline V CDR1 and CDR2: ENHRY, SYGVKD. The V gene lost 4 bases and the J gene lost 2 bases, with 11 bases spanning the gap. The CDR3 bases are TGTGCCATCAGTGGATCACAGGCGAACTATGGCTACACCTTC. The encoded protein is CAISGSQANYGYTF.

This clonotype appeared a few times. This chain uses TRBV4-2 with TRBJ2-5; D may be TRBD1 (5 bases). V gave up 0 bases and J gave up 5 bases, with 16 bases separating them. The CDR3 totals 16 residues. From germline, CDR1 is LGHNA and CDR2 YNFKEQ. This CDR3 reads CASSQDLPAQGETQYF. The CDR3 coding sequence is TGTGCCAGCAGCCAAGATTTGCCCGCGCAGGGTGAGACCCAGTACTTC.

This clonotype has a single count. This chain connects TRBV9 to TRBJ2-5, with D perhaps matching TRBD1 (5 bases). This CDR3 is 15 amino acids long. V dropped 0 bases and J dropped 0 bases, with 9 bases sitting between them. Germline CDR1 is SGDLS and CDR2 is YYNGEE. CDR3 nucleotide sequence: TGTGCCAGCAGCGTAGCTCCGACAGACCAAGAGACCCAGTACTTC. It yields the protein CASSVAPTDQETQYF.

The rearrangement uses TRBV20-1 and TRBJ2-7, with 7 bases that match TRBD1. V trimming: 3 bases; J trimming: 2 bases; junction bases outside the gene matches: 4. The CDR3 has 13 amino acids. Germline-derived CDR1 and CDR2 are DFQATT and SNEGSKA (reference sequence). The DNA for the CDR3 is TGCAGTGCTAGCGGGGACAGTCCCTACGAGCAGTACTTC. Translating gives CSASGDSPYEQYF.

This clonotype came up a few times. This chain links TRBV24-1 with TRBJ2-3; D not certain. The CDR3 spans 14 residues. V was clipped by 0 bases and J by 7 bases, with 10 bases between them. Germline CDR1 is KGHDR and CDR2 is SFDVKD. Written as DNA, the CDR3 is TGTGCCACCAGTGATTTGAAGGTGACGCATACGCAGTATTTT. Amino acid sequence: CATSDLKVTHTQYF.

CDR3 nucleotide sequence: TGTGCCAGCAGACCCCATCGTGCCCCGGGACTACCGTACGAGCAGTACTTC. Amino acid sequence: CASRPHRAPGLPYEQYF. The chain carries TRBV6-2 or TRBV6-3 and TRBJ2-7; TRBD2 aligns across 7 bases. Trimming removed 6 bases from V and 4 bases from J; junction bases left unmatched: 18. Germline assignment: CDR1 MNHEY and CDR2 SVGEGT. This CDR3 is built from 17 residues.

This CDR3 reads CASSLRQGGLHDQYF. In nucleotides, the CDR3 is TGTGCCAGCAGCTTAAGACAGGGGGGGCTCCACGATCAGTACTTC. The V and J genes are TRBV7-9 and TRBJ2-5; 9 bases line up with TRBD1. The ends lost 2 bases at V and 11 bases at J; junction bases unmatched: 12. CDR1 and CDR2 from the germline V gene are SEHNR and FQNEAQ (reference sequence). The CDR3 contains 15 residues. Variable domain in full (rest from reference TRBV7-9 and TRBJ2-5): DTGVSQNPRHKITKRGQNVTFRCDPISEHNRLYWYRQTLGQGPEFLTYFQNEAQLEKSRLLSDRFSAERPKGSFSTLEIQRTEQGDSAMYLCASSLRQGGLHDQYFGPGTRLLVL.

Ten or more counts support this clonotype. J is TRBJ1-2 and V is TRBV20-1, with 9 positions matching TRBD1. After removal of 3 bases from V and 0 bases from J, the junction contained 2 bases not matched to a gene. This CDR3 region has 14 residues. Germline-derived CDR1 and CDR2 are DFQATT and SNEGSKA (reference sequence). The CDR3 region has the DNA TGCAGTGCTAGTGACAGGGGGACTAACTATGGCTACACCTTC. Its translation is CSASDRGTNYGYTF.